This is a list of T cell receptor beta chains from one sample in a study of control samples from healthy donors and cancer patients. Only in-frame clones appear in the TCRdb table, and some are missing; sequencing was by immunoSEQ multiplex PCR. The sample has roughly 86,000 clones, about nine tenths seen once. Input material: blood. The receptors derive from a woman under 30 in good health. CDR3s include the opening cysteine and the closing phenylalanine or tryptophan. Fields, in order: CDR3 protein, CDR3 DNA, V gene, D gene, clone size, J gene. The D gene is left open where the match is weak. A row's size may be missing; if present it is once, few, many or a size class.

CDR3 protein: CASSMRGIGGYTF
CDR3 DNA: TGTGCCAGCAGCATGAGAGGGATAGGTGGCTACACCTTC
V gene: TRBV5-4
D gene: -
clone size: -
J gene: TRBJ1-2

CDR3 protein: CASSRPVGKLFF
CDR3 DNA: TGCGCCAGCAGCCGCCCGGTTGGAAAACTGTTTTTT
V gene: TRBV4-1
D gene: -
clone size: -
J gene: TRBJ1-4

CDR3 protein: CASSLNHGTSYEQYF
CDR3 DNA: TGTGCCAGTAGTCTAAACCACGGGACCTCCTACGAGCAGTACTTC
V gene: TRBV19
D gene: -
clone size: -
J gene: TRBJ2-7

CDR3 protein: CASWRGNSYNEQFF
CDR3 DNA: TGTGCCAGCTGGAGGGGAAACTCCTACAATGAGCAGTTCTTC
V gene: TRBV2
D gene: -
clone size: -
J gene: TRBJ2-1

CDR3 protein: CASSSQGMQGANQPQHF
CDR3 DNA: TGTGCCAGCAGCAGCCAGGGCATGCAGGGGGCAAATCAGCCCCAGCATTTT
V gene: TRBV7-6
D gene: TRBD1
clone size: -
J gene: TRBJ1-5

CDR3 protein: CASSQGVNTEAFF
CDR3 DNA: TGCGCCAGCAGCCAAGGAGTGAACACTGAAGCTTTCTTT
V gene: TRBV4-1
D gene: -
clone size: -
J gene: TRBJ1-1

CDR3 protein: CASSEARLEQYF
CDR3 DNA: TGTGCCAGCAGTGAGGCGAGGCTCGAGCAGTACTTC
V gene: TRBV2
D gene: -
clone size: -
J gene: TRBJ2-7

CDR3 protein: CASSIEGRGDEKLFF
CDR3 DNA: TGTGCCAGTAGTATCGAGGGACGGGGAGACGAAAAACTGTTTTTT
V gene: TRBV19
D gene: -
clone size: -
J gene: TRBJ1-4

CDR3 protein: CASSELAGGYEQYF
CDR3 DNA: TGTGCCAGCAGTGAACTAGCGGGGGGGTACGAGCAGTACTTC
V gene: TRBV6-4
D gene: TRBD2
clone size: -
J gene: TRBJ2-7

CDR3 protein: CASSLKSIGEGLATEQYF
CDR3 DNA: TGTGCCAGCAGTTTAAAGAGTATTGGGGAGGGACTAGCGACTGAGCAGTACTTC
V gene: TRBV27
D gene: TRBD2
clone size: -
J gene: TRBJ2-7

CDR3 protein: CASSADNSKETQYF
CDR3 DNA: TGTGCCAGCAGCGCGGATAATTCGAAGGAGACCCAGTACTTC
V gene: TRBV11-3
D gene: -
clone size: -
J gene: TRBJ2-5

CDR3 protein: CASTPPGSGTEAFF
CDR3 DNA: TGTGCCAGCACCCCACCGGGTTCCGGCACTGAAGCTTTCTTT
V gene: TRBV6-6
D gene: -
clone size: few
J gene: TRBJ1-1

CDR3 protein: CATRGVSSSTDTQYF
CDR3 DNA: TGTGCCACCCGGGGGGTGAGCTCTAGCACAGATACGCAGTATTTT
V gene: TRBV2
D gene: TRBD2
clone size: -
J gene: TRBJ2-3

CDR3 protein: CASRRGSGNTIYF
CDR3 DNA: TGTGCCAGCAGACGAGGGTCCGGAAACACCATATATTTT
V gene: TRBV7-9
D gene: -
clone size: -
J gene: TRBJ1-3

CDR3 protein: CASGQGSYEQYF
CDR3 DNA: TGTGCCAGCGGACAGGGTTCCTACGAGCAGTACTTC
V gene: TRBV27
D gene: TRBD1
clone size: -
J gene: TRBJ2-7

CDR3 protein: CASSLLAGTYNEQFF
CDR3 DNA: TGTGCCAGCAGCCTACTAGCGGGGACCTACAATGAGCAGTTCTTC
V gene: TRBV7-9
D gene: TRBD2
clone size: few
J gene: TRBJ2-1

CDR3 protein: CASSRGYNEQFF
CDR3 DNA: TGTGCCAGCAGCCGCGGCTACAATGAGCAGTTCTTC
V gene: TRBV5-6
D gene: -
clone size: -
J gene: TRBJ2-1

CDR3 protein: CASSGGQRHSLAGGYTF
CDR3 DNA: TGTGCCAGCAGTGGAGGACAGCGACATAGCCTCGCTGGTGGCTACACCTTC
V gene: TRBV2
D gene: -
clone size: -
J gene: TRBJ1-2

CDR3 protein: CASSGGGYGETQYF
CDR3 DNA: TGTGCCAGCAGTGGGGGGGGGTACGGTGAGACCCAGTACTTC
V gene: TRBV2
D gene: TRBD2
clone size: -
J gene: TRBJ2-5

CDR3 protein: CASSSGQWDTEAFF
CDR3 DNA: TGTGCCAGCTCATCAGGACAGTGGGACACTGAAGCTTTCTTT
V gene: TRBV18
D gene: -
clone size: few
J gene: TRBJ1-1

CDR3 protein: CASSLNNYGYTF
CDR3 DNA: TGTGCCAGCAGTTTGAATAACTATGGCTACACCTTC
V gene: TRBV12-3/TRBV12-4
D gene: -
clone size: -
J gene: TRBJ1-2

CDR3 protein: CASSTGTGYSPLHF
CDR3 DNA: TGTGCCAGCAGTACCGGGACAGGTTATTCACCCCTCCACTTT
V gene: TRBV2
D gene: TRBD1
clone size: -
J gene: TRBJ1-6

CDR3 protein: CASSYRGQGGTGELFF
CDR3 DNA: TGTGCCAGCAGTTACCGGGGACAGGGCGGGACCGGGGAGCTGTTTTTT
V gene: TRBV6-6
D gene: TRBD1
clone size: -
J gene: TRBJ2-2

CDR3 protein: CASSPQGANNGYTF
CDR3 DNA: TGTGCCAGCAGTCCCCAGGGGGCTAATAATGGCTACACCTTC
V gene: TRBV25-1
D gene: TRBD1
clone size: once
J gene: TRBJ1-2

CDR3 protein: CASSGSAGEFRGYTF
CDR3 DNA: TGTGCCAGCAGTGGTTCGGCAGGGGAATTTCGAGGCTACACCTTC
V gene: TRBV2
D gene: -
clone size: -
J gene: TRBJ1-2

CDR3 protein: CASKSGGTEAFF
CDR3 DNA: TGTGCCAGCAAAAGTGGGGGCACTGAAGCTTTCTTT
V gene: TRBV6-5
D gene: -
clone size: -
J gene: TRBJ1-1

CDR3 protein: CASSWGTTNTEAFF
CDR3 DNA: TGTGCCAGCAGCTGGGGGACAACGAACACTGAAGCTTTCTTT
V gene: TRBV6-5
D gene: -
clone size: few
J gene: TRBJ1-1

CDR3 protein: CASSEFGELFF
CDR3 DNA: TGTGCCAGCAGTGAATTCGGGGAGCTGTTTTTT
V gene: TRBV6-1
D gene: -
clone size: -
J gene: TRBJ2-2

CDR3 protein: CASSLLADYEQYF
CDR3 DNA: TGCGCCAGCAGCTTGTTGGCAGACTACGAGCAGTACTTC
V gene: TRBV5-1
D gene: -
clone size: -
J gene: TRBJ2-7

CDR3 protein: CASAGAQEDTQYF
CDR3 DNA: TGTGCCAGCGCGGGGGCGCAGGAAGATACGCAGTATTTT
V gene: TRBV6-4
D gene: -
clone size: -
J gene: TRBJ2-3

CDR3 protein: CASSFLGRGREDTEAFF
CDR3 DNA: TGTGCCAGCAGCTTTTTGGGGAGGGGCCGCGAGGACACTGAAGCTTTCTTT
V gene: TRBV5-4
D gene: -
clone size: -
J gene: TRBJ1-1

CDR3 protein: CASSPRDYGYTF
CDR3 DNA: TGTGCCAGCAGTCCCCGGGACTATGGCTACACCTTC
V gene: TRBV7-9
D gene: -
clone size: -
J gene: TRBJ1-2

CDR3 protein: CASSLVGGNQPQHF
CDR3 DNA: TGTGCCAGCAGCCTTGTTGGGGGTAATCAGCCCCAGCATTTT
V gene: TRBV6-6
D gene: -
clone size: -
J gene: TRBJ1-5

CDR3 protein: CASRSGTGGPNYGYTF
CDR3 DNA: TGCGCCAGCAGGTCCGGGACAGGGGGGCCTAACTATGGCTACACCTTC
V gene: TRBV10-2
D gene: TRBD1
clone size: -
J gene: TRBJ1-2

CDR3 protein: CASSLDGWANTEAFF
CDR3 DNA: TGCGCCAGCAGCTTGGACGGATGGGCGAACACTGAAGCTTTCTTT
V gene: TRBV5-1
D gene: -
clone size: -
J gene: TRBJ1-1

CDR3 protein: CASSQVIEASYEQYF
CDR3 DNA: TGCGCCAGCAGCCAAGTGATCGAGGCCTCCTACGAGCAGTACTTC
V gene: TRBV4-1
D gene: -
clone size: -
J gene: TRBJ2-7

CDR3 protein: CARSGAIYGSSEAFF
CDR3 DNA: TGTGCCCGCAGCGGAGCCATCTATGGAAGTTCTGAAGCTTTCTTT
V gene: TRBV9
D gene: -
clone size: -
J gene: TRBJ1-1

CDR3 protein: CSAADQGRRIGEQYF
CDR3 DNA: TGCAGCGCGGCCGACCAGGGACGGAGAATTGGCGAGCAGTACTTC
V gene: TRBV29-1
D gene: -
clone size: -
J gene: TRBJ2-7

CDR3 protein: CASSQGVGHYGYTF
CDR3 DNA: TGTGCCAGCAGCCAAGGGGTAGGCCACTATGGCTACACCTTC
V gene: TRBV3-1/TRBV3-2
D gene: -
clone size: -
J gene: TRBJ1-2

CDR3 protein: CASSPGQGLANYGYTF
CDR3 DNA: TGCGCCAGCAGCCCCGGACAGGGCCTAGCTAACTATGGCTACACCTTC
V gene: TRBV5-1
D gene: TRBD1
clone size: -
J gene: TRBJ1-2

CDR3 protein: CASSIDGGGAHNEQFF
CDR3 DNA: TGTGCCAGTAGTATTGATGGCGGGGGGGCCCACAATGAGCAGTTCTTC
V gene: TRBV19
D gene: TRBD2
clone size: -
J gene: TRBJ2-1

CDR3 protein: CSAGDRSNQPQHF
CDR3 DNA: TGCAGCGCGGGGGACCGATCCAATCAGCCCCAGCATTTT
V gene: TRBV29-1
D gene: -
clone size: -
J gene: TRBJ1-5

CDR3 protein: CASSGDRGSQGDSGNTIYF
CDR3 DNA: TGTGCCAGCAGTGGGGACAGGGGTTCTCAAGGGGACTCTGGAAACACCATATATTTT
V gene: TRBV2
D gene: TRBD1
clone size: -
J gene: TRBJ1-3

CDR3 protein: CASIEASGGPRNNEQFF
CDR3 DNA: TGTGCCAGCATCGAGGCTAGCGGGGGGCCCAGGAACAATGAGCAGTTCTTC
V gene: TRBV2
D gene: TRBD2
clone size: -
J gene: TRBJ2-1

CDR3 protein: CASSFGQGTLAKNIQYF
CDR3 DNA: TGTGCCAGCAGTTTCGGACAGGGTACTTTAGCCAAAAACATTCAGTACTTC
V gene: TRBV27
D gene: TRBD1
clone size: -
J gene: TRBJ2-4

CDR3 protein: CASSPKETGALNTEAFF
CDR3 DNA: TGTGCCAGCAGCCCTAAGGAGACAGGGGCTTTGAACACTGAAGCTTTCTTT
V gene: TRBV5-4
D gene: TRBD1
clone size: -
J gene: TRBJ1-1

CDR3 protein: CASSVGGGWSNSPLHF
CDR3 DNA: TGTGCCAGCAGTGTTGGGGGGGGGTGGAGCAATTCACCCCTCCACTTT
V gene: TRBV2
D gene: -
clone size: -
J gene: TRBJ1-6

CDR3 protein: CASSWGRGTDTQYF
CDR3 DNA: TGTGCCAGCAGCTGGGGACGGGGGACAGATACGCAGTATTTT
V gene: TRBV7-3
D gene: -
clone size: -
J gene: TRBJ2-3

CDR3 protein: CASSLAGWGQEVVQYF
CDR3 DNA: TGTGCCAGCAGCTTGGCCGGCTGGGGGCAAGAGGTCGTGCAGTACTTC
V gene: TRBV5-4
D gene: -
clone size: few
J gene: TRBJ2-7

CDR3 protein: CASSLPQPQHF
CDR3 DNA: TGTGCCAGCAGCCTCCCTCAGCCCCAGCATTTT
V gene: TRBV7-9
D gene: -
clone size: -
J gene: TRBJ1-5